Each of the 17 T cell receptor beta chains below was sequenced from the same sample in a study of OX40 agonist ivuxolimab in advanced cancers. Method: immunoSEQ multiplex PCR; TCRdb's copy keeps in-frame clones and lacks some. The sample shows around 30,000 clones, approximately 78% of them seen only once. This material consisted of CD4+ or CD8+ T cells sorted from blood, taken in a trial of the OX40 agonist ivuxolimab. These receptor sequences come from an adult with an advanced solid tumor such as melanoma, head and neck, liver or kidney cancer.

The V call is TRBV5-1, the J call TRBJ1-3; tentatively, D is TRBD1 (5 bases). CDR1 is SGHRS, CDR2 YFSETQ, per germline. Trimming removed 4 bases from V and 1 base from J, with 12 bases in between. This CDR3 spans 15 amino acids. CDR3 bases: TGCGCCAGCAGCCCAGGTCGGGGGTCTGGAAACACCATATATTTT. It codes for CASSPGRGSGNTIYF.

This chain uses TRBV29-1 with TRBJ1-3; D unresolved. Germline V lookup: CDR1 SQVTM, CDR2 ANQGSEA. The CDR3 totals 12 residues. Trimming stripped 3 bases from V and 6 bases from J, with 9 bases between. Here the CDR3 reads CSVEIALNTIYF. The CDR3 DNA reads as TGCAGCGTTGAGATTGCGTTAAACACCATATATTTT.

The V call is TRBV30, the J call TRBJ1-4; D remains unclear. The CDR3 is 13 amino acids. Trimming pared 0 bases from V and 7 bases from J, leaving 9 bases between. CDR1 and CDR2 from the germline V gene are GTSNPN and SVGIG (reference sequence). The CDR3 DNA reads as TGTGCCTGGAGTGTAGCTGGGGTTGAAAAACTGTTTTTT. Amino acid sequence: CAWSVAGVEKLFF.

This chain links TRBV11-3 with TRBJ2-3; 11 bases map to TRBD2. The CDR3 is 16 residues long. Germline lookup yields CDR1 SGHNT and CDR2 YENEEA. With 2 bases clipped from V and 0 bases from J, the junction kept 1 base outside the gene matches. For the CDR3, the DNA is TGTGCCAGCAGCTTACGGACTAGCGGGAGCACAGATACGCAGTATTTT. Its protein is CASSLRTSGSTDTQYF. Full variable domain (missing parts from reference TRBV11-3 and TRBJ2-3): EAGVVQSPRYKIIEKKQPVAFWCNPISGHNTLYWYLQNLGQGPELLIRYENEEAVDDSQLPKDRFSAERLKGVDSTLKIQPAELGDSAVYLCASSLRTSGSTDTQYFGPGTRLTVL.

The rearrangement uses TRBV7-9 and TRBJ2-7; TRBD1 might be the D (7 bases). Germline CDR1 reads SEHNR; CDR2 reads FQNEAQ (reference sequence). The CDR3 has 13 residues. The V gene lost 5 bases and the J gene lost 7 bases, with 15 bases spanning the gap. The CDR3 loop is CASSKDRAGEQYF. As DNA, the CDR3 is TGTGCCAGCAGCAAAGACAGGGCGGGGGAGCAGTACTTC.

The V gene is TRBV15, the J gene TRBJ1-2; 9 positions match TRBD1. This CDR3 spans 15 amino acids. Losses at the gene ends were 8 bases for V and 3 bases for J; bases not matched to a gene: 10. The germline V gene has CDR1 LNHNV and CDR2 YYDKDF (reference sequence). CDR3 nucleotide sequence: TGTGCCACCTACCCGGGACAGGGAGCCTACTATGGCTACACCTTC. This gives the protein CATYPGQGAYYGYTF.

In regard to this clone: The junction departs from germline at one end; a sequencing error may be responsible. This sample also contains other DNA sequences that code for the same CDR3. The chain couples TRBV10-3 to TRBJ2-7; D ambiguous. Germline loops: CDR1 ENHRY, CDR2 SYGVKD. This CDR3 region has 12 residues. The CDR3 here is CAISRDTYEQYF. In DNA form, the CDR3 reads TGTGCCATCAGTAGAGACACTTACGAGCAGTACTTT.

The J gene is TRBJ1-6, the V gene TRBV20-1; no clear D. The CDR3 is 11 amino acids. Trimming cost V 3 bases and J 18 bases, with 15 bases left between them. CDR1 and CDR2 (germline): DFQATT, SNEGSKA (reference sequence). Written as DNA, the CDR3 is TGCAGTGCTAGGGTTGAAGGGTGGGACCACTTT. Amino acids: CSARVEGWDHF.

This sequence joins TRBV28 and TRBJ1-4; D possibly corresponds to TRBD1 (5 bases). V lost 1 base, J lost 10 bases, and 10 bases lay in between. The CDR3 length is 13 residues. Germline assignment: CDR1 MDHEN and CDR2 SYDVKM. The CDR3: CASSLSVQVKLFF. CDR3 in DNA: TGTGCCAGCAGTTTATCCGTACAGGTAAAACTGTTTTTT. Together with reference TRBV28 and TRBJ1-4, the CDR3 gives the full variable domain: DVKVTQSSRYLVKRTGEKVFLECVQDMDHENMFWYRQDPGLGLRLIYFSYDVKMKEKGDIPEGYSVSREKKERFSLILESASTNQTSMYLCASSLSVQVKLFFGSGTQLSVL.

Only one count was recorded for this clone. This chain connects TRBV2 to TRBJ1-6, with 7 nucleotides matching TRBD1. The germline gives CDR1 SNHLY, CDR2 FYNNEI. J was trimmed by 11 bases and V by 7 bases; bases with no gene match: 17. The CDR3 sequence is 16 residues long. DNA of the CDR3: TGTGCCAGCACCCCGAATCAGGGGGGCGTAGCAACACCCCTCCACTTT. The encoded protein is CASTPNQGGVATPLHF. Full variable domain (outside the CDR3, taken from reference TRBV2 and TRBJ1-6): EPEVTQTPSHQVTQMGQEVILRCVPISNHLYFYWYRQILGQKVEFLVSFYNNEISEKSEIFDDQFSVERPDGSNFTLKIRSTKLEDSAMYFCASTPNQGGVATPLHFGNGTRLTVT.

This chain links TRBV5-1 with TRBJ2-3; 7 bases are a match to TRBD2. The germline CDR1 and CDR2 sequences are SGHRS and YFSETQ. The ends lost 5 bases at V and 4 bases at J; junction bases unmatched: 7. The CDR3 extends over 14 amino acids. As DNA, the CDR3 is TGCGCCAGCAGGGATCGGACTAGGGCAGATACGCAGTATTTT. It codes for CASRDRTRADTQYF. Variable domain in full (rest from reference TRBV5-1 and TRBJ2-3): KAGVTQTPRYLIKTRGQQVTLSCSPISGHRSVSWYQQTPGQGLQFLFEYFSETQRNKGNFPGRFSGRQFSNSRSEMNVSTLELGDSALYLCASRDRTRADTQYFGPGTRLTVL.

The rearrangement links TRBV15 to TRBJ2-7; tentative D call: TRBD2 (6 bases). Trimming removed 1 base at V and 5 bases at J, with 15 bases between. CDR3 length: 15 residues. Germline V gives CDR1 LNHNV, CDR2 YYDKDF (reference sequence). The CDR3 here is CATSRGASEGDEQYF. CDR3 sequence (DNA): TGTGCCACCAGCAGAGGTGCCTCGGAGGGTGACGAGCAGTACTTC. The full variable domain, completed using reference TRBV15 and TRBJ2-7, is DAMVIQNPRYQVTQFGKPVTLSCSQTLNHNVMYWYQQKSSQAPKLLFHYYDKDFNNEADTPDNFQSRRPNTSFCFLDIRSPGLGDTAMYLCATSRGASEGDEQYFGPGTRLTVT.

This clone was counted once. This rearrangement joins TRBV30 to TRBJ2-3; D might be TRBD2 (5 bases). This CDR3 has 12 residues. Per the germline V gene, CDR1 is GTSNPN and CDR2 is SVGIG (reference sequence). Trimming pared 0 bases from V and 8 bases from J, leaving 9 bases between. CDR3 residues: CAWSVLEATQYF. The CDR3 DNA is TGTGCCTGGAGTGTATTGGAGGCTACGCAGTATTTT.

This clone turned up a few times. This chain links TRBV21-1 with TRBJ2-2; TRBD1 is the table's D call, not checked against the DNA. TRBV21-1 is a recognized pseudogene. This CDR3 is built from 17 residues. The CDR3 protein is CASSKEAYRDLAGELFF. CDR3 in DNA: TGTGCCAGCAGCAAAGAGGCTTACAGGGATTTAGCCGGGGAGCTGTTTTTT.

The rearrangement links TRBV18 to TRBJ1-1; D is ambiguous. Trimming removed 3 bases from V and 5 bases from J, with 13 bases in between. Germline loops: CDR1 KGHSH, CDR2 LQKENI. The length of the CDR3 is 14 residues. CDR3 sequence reads: CASSPNEDRTEAFF. The CDR3 DNA is TGTGCCAGCTCACCTAACGAGGATAGAACTGAAGCTTTCTTT.

The chain links TRBV2 to TRBJ1-1, with unresolved D. Between the trimmed V and J ends, which lost 7 bases and 0 bases, there was a span of 9 bases. The CDR3 contains 13 residues. CDR1 and CDR2 (germline): SNHLY, FYNNEI. CDR3 protein: CASIVLMNTEAFF. The CDR3 DNA is TGTGCCAGCATCGTCCTCATGAACACTGAAGCTTTCTTT.

The rearrangement uses TRBV5-5 and TRBJ1-4, with 10 bases fitting TRBD1. CDR1 SGHKS and CDR2 YYEKEE come from the germline V gene (reference sequence). V shed 4 bases and J 5 bases; nucleotides not matched to a gene: 14. This CDR3 contains 18 residues. CDR3 DNA sequence: TGTGCCAGCAGCGCACAAGGGACAGGGGCCGCGCGAAATGAAAAACTGTTTTTT. This codes for CASSAQGTGAARNEKLFF.